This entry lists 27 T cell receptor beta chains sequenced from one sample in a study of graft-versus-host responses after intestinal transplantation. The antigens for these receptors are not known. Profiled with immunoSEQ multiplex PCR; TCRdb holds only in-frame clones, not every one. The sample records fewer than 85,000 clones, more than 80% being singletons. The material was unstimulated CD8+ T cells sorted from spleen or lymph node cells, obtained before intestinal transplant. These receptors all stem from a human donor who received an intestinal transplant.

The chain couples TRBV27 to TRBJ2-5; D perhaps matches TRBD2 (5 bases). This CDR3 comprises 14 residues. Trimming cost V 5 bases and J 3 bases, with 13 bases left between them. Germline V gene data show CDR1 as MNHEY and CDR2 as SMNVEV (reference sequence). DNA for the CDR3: TGTGCCAGCAGTCTGACCATGGGAGAAGAGACCCAGTACTTC. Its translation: CASSLTMGEETQYF.

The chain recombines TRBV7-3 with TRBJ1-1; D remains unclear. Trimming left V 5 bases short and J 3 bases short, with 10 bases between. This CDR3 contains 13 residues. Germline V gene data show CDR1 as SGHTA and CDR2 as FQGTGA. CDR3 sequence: CASSATFYTEAFF. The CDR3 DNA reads TGTGCCAGCAGCGCCACTTTTTACACTGAAGCTTTCTTT.

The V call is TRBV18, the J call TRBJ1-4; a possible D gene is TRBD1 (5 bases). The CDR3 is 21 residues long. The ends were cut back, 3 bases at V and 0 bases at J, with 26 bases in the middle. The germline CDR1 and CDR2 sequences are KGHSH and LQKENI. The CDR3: CASSPLPPGLLSSPTNEKLFF. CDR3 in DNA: TGTGCCAGCTCACCGCTACCCCCGGGACTCCTGTCGTCCCCAACTAATGAAAAACTGTTTTTT. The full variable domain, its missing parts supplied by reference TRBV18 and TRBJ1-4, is NAGVMQNPRHLVRRRGQEARLRCSPMKGHSHVYWYRQLPEEGLKFMVYLQKENIIDESGMPKERFSAEFPKEGPSILRIQQVVRGDSAAYFCASSPLPPGLLSSPTNEKLFFGSGTQLSVL.

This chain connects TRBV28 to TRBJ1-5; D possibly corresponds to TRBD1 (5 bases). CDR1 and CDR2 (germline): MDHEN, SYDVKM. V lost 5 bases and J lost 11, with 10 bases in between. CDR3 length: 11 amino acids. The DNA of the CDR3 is TGTGCCAGCAGTCCTGGGGGGACCCAGCATTTT. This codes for CASSPGGTQHF.

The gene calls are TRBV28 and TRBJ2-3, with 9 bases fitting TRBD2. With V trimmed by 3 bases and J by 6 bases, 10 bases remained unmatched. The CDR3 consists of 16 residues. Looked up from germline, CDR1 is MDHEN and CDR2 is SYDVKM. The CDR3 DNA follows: TGTGCCAGCAGTTTGGGGCTAGCGGGACTTATTGATACGCAGTATTTT. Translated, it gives CASSLGLAGLIDTQYF.

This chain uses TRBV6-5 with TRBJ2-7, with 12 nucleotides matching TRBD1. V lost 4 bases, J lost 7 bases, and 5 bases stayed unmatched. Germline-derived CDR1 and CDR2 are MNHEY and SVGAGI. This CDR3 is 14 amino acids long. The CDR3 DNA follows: TGTGCCAGCAGTTGGGGACAGGGGGCACGGGAGCAGTACTTC. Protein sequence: CASSWGQGAREQYF.

CDR3 region: CASRRGGTGLREQYF. DNA of the CDR3: TGTGCCAGCAGGAGGGGGGGGACAGGTCTTCGCGAGCAGTACTTC. The genes are TRBV6-1 and TRBJ2-7; TRBD1 might be the D (8 bases). Trimming removed 6 bases from V and 6 bases from J, with 21 bases in between. CDR1 and CDR2 (germline): MNHNS, SASEGT. The CDR3 totals 15 residues.

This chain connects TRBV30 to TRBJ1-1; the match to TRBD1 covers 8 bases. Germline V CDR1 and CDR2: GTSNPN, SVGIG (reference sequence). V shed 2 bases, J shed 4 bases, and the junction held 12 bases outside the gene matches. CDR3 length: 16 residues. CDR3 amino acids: CAWSILESRGLTEAFF. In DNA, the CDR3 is TGTGCCTGGAGTATACTAGAATCCAGGGGGCTCACTGAAGCTTTCTTT.

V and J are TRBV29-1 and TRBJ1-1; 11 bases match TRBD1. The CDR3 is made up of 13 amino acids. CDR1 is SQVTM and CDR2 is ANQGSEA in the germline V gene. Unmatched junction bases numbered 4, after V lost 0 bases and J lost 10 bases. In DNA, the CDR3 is TGCAGCGTTGAAGATTTAGGACAGGGGGCAGCTTTCTTT. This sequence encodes CSVEDLGQGAAFF.

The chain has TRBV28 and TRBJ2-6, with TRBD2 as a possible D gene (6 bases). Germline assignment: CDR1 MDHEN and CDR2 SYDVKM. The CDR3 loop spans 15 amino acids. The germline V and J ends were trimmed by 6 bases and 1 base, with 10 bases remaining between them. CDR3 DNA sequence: TGTGCCAGCAGCCCACTAGCATCTGGGGCCAACGTCCTGACTTTC. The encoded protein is CASSPLASGANVLTF. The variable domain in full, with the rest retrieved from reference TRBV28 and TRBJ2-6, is DVKVTQSSRYLVKRTGEKVFLECVQDMDHENMFWYRQDPGLGLRLIYFSYDVKMKEKGDIPEGYSVSREKKERFSLILESASTNQTSMYLCASSPLASGANVLTFGAGSRLTVL.

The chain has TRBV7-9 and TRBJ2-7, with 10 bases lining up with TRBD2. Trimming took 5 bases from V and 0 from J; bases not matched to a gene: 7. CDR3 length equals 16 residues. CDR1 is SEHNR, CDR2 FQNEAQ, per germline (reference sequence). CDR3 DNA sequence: TGTGCCAGCAGCCGTTATCGACTAGCGGGCTCCTACGAGCAGTACTTC. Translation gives CASSRYRLAGSYEQYF.

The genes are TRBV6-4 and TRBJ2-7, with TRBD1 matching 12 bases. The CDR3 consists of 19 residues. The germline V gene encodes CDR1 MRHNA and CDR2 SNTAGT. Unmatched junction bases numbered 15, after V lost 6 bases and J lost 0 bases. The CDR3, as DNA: TGTGCCAGCAGCGCTACAGGGGACAGGGGGCCTCTAAGCTCCTACGAGCAGTACTTC. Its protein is CASSATGDRGPLSSYEQYF.

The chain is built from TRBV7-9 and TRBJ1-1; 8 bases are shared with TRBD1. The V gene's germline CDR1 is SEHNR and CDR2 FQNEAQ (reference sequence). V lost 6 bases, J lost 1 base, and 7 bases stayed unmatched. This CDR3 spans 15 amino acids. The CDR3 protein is CASSSTRGQNTEAFF. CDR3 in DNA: TGTGCCAGCAGTTCAACCAGGGGGCAGAACACTGAAGCTTTCTTT.

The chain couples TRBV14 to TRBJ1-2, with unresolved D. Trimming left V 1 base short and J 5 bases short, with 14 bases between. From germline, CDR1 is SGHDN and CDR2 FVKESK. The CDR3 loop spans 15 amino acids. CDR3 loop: CASSQGRGTVYGYTF. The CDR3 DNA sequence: TGTGCCAGCAGCCAAGGACGGGGAACGGTGTATGGCTACACCTTC.

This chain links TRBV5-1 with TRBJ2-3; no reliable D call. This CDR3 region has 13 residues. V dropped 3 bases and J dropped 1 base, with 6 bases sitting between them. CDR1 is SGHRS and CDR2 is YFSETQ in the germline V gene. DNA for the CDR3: TGCGCCAGCAGCTCGACTGGCACAGATACGCAGTATTTT. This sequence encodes CASSSTGTDTQYF.

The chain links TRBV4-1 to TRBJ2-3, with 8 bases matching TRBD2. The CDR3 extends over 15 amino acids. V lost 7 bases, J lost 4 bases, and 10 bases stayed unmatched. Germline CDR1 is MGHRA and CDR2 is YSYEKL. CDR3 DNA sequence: TGCGCCAGCACACCCGGGACTAGTGCACCAGATACGCAGTATTTT. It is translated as CASTPGTSAPDTQYF.

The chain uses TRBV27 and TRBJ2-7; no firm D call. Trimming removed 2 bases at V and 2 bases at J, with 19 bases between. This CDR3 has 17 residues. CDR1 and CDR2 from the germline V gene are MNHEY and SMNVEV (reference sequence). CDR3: CASSLTFLAQRTYEQYF. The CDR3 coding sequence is TGTGCCAGCAGTTTAACGTTTCTGGCTCAGAGGACCTACGAGCAGTACTTC.

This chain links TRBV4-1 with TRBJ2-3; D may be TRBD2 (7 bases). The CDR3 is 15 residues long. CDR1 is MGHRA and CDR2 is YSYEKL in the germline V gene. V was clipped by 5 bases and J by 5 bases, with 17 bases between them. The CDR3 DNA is TGCGCCAGCAGCGAAGGGGGGAGGGCCATAGATACGCAGTATTTT. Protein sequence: CASSEGGRAIDTQYF.

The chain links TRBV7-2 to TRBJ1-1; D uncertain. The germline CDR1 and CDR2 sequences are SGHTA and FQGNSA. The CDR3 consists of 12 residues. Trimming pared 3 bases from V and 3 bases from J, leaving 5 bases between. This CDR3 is CASSFFYTEAFF. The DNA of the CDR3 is TGTGCCAGCAGCTTCTTCTACACTGAAGCTTTCTTT.

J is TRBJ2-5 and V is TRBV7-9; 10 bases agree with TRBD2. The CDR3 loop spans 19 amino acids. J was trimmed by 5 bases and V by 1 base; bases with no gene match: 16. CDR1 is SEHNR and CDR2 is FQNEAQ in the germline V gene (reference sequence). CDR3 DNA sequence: TGTGCCAGCAGCTTAGATACAGCGGGGGGGCTGTATTTGAGGGAGACCCAGTACTTC. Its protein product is CASSLDTAGGLYLRETQYF.

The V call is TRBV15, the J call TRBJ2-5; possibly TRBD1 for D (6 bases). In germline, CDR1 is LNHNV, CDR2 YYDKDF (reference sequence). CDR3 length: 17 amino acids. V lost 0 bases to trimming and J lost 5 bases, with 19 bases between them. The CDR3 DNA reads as TGTGCCACCAGCAGAGATGGGGGCAGGGGACGTTACGAGACCCAGTACTTC. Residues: CATSRDGGRGRYETQYF.

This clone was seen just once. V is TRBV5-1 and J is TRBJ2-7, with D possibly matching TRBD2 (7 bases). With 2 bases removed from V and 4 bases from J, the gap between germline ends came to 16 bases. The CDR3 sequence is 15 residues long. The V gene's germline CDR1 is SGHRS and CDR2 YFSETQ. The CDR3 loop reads CASSFDWGGGYEQYF. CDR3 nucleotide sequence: TGCGCCAGCAGCTTCGATTGGGGGGGCGGATACGAGCAGTACTTC.

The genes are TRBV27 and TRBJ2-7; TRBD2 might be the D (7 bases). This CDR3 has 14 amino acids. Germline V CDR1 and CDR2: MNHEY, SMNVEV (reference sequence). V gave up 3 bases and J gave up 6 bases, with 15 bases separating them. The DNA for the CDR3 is TGTGCCAGCAGTTTTTTAGGGGGACTAAGCGAGCAGTACTTC. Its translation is CASSFLGGLSEQYF.

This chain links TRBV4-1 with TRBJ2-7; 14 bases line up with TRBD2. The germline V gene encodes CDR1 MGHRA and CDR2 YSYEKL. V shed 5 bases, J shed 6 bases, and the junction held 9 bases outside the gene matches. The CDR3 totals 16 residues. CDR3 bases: TGCGCCAGCAGCTTCCGACTAGCGGGAGGGCAAGGCGAGCAGTACTTC. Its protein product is CASSFRLAGGQGEQYF.

This CDR3 is CSGPPDSSHSNQPQHF. CDR3 sequence (DNA): TGCAGCGGCCCTCCTGACAGTTCTCATAGCAATCAGCCCCAGCATTTT. The chain combines TRBV29-1 with TRBJ1-5, with D perhaps TRBD1 (5 bases). V lost 7 bases and J lost 0, with 19 bases in between. Germline-derived CDR1 and CDR2 are SQVTM and ANQGSEA. This CDR3 has 16 residues.

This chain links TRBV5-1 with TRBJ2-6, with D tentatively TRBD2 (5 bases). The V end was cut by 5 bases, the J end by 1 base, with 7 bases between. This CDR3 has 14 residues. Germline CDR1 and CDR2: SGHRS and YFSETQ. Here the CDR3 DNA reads TGCGCCAGCAGAAGAGGGTCTGGGGCCAACGTCCTGACTTTC. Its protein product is CASRRGSGANVLTF.

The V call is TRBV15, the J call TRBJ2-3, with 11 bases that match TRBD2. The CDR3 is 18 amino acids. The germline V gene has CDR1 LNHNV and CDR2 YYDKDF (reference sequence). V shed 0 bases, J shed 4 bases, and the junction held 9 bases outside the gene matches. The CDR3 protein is CATSRDKLAGGYSDTQYF. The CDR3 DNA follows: TGTGCCACCAGCAGAGACAAATTAGCGGGGGGGTATTCAGATACGCAGTATTTT. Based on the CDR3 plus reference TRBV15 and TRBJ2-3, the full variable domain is DAMVIQNPRYQVTQFGKPVTLSCSQTLNHNVMYWYQQKSSQAPKLLFHYYDKDFNNEADTPDNFQSRRPNTSFCFLDIRSPGLGDTAMYLCATSRDKLAGGYSDTQYFGPGTRLTVL.